The 25 T cell receptor beta chains below come from one sample, sequenced in a study of patients and donors after allogeneic stem cell transplantation. TCRdb re-derived calls from the RT-PCR reads in MiXCR, one entry per CDR3 protein. This table holds approximately 150,000 distinct CDR3 sequences, over 35% found once. What was sequenced was blood, either unsorted or a sorted T cell fraction (not recorded which). The receptors were gathered from a human donor who was either an allogeneic HSCT recipient or a stem cell or donor lymphocyte infusion donor (not recorded which). It is not recorded whose cells these are; they may come from a transplant donor.

The rearrangement joins TRBV14 to TRBJ2-1; D ambiguous. The CDR3 consists of 13 residues. The V end lost 0 bases, the J end lost 10 bases, and 10 bases lay between the germline ends. From germline, CDR1 is SGHDN and CDR2 FVKESK. This CDR3 reads CASSQDRAWEQFF. CDR3 coding DNA: TGTGCCAGCAGCCAAGATCGTGCCTGGGAGCAGTTCTTC.

J is TRBJ2-3 and V is TRBV24-1, with D hard to call. Trimming pared 9 bases from V and 4 bases from J, leaving 13 bases between. Germline V CDR1 and CDR2: KGHDR, SFDVKD. This CDR3 spans 13 amino acids. The CDR3 loop reads CATGTTVADTQYF. Here the CDR3 DNA reads TGTGCCACCGGAACCACTGTAGCAGATACGCAGTATTTT.

The chain joins TRBV7-2 to TRBJ2-5, with D hard to call. The V and J ends lost 2 bases and 3 bases respectively, with 16 bases between them. CDR3 length: 16 residues. Germline loops: CDR1 SGHTA, CDR2 FQGNSA. The CDR3 bases are TGTGCCAGCAGCTTACGTTTCTTAGTGGCCAAAGAGACCCAGTACTTC. This sequence encodes CASSLRFLVAKETQYF.

V gene TRBV3-1 combines with J gene TRBJ1-1; the match to TRBD1 covers 7 bases. CDR1 LGHDT and CDR2 YNNKEL come from the germline V gene (reference sequence). With 6 bases clipped from V and 12 bases from J, the junction kept 7 bases outside the gene matches. This CDR3 contains 11 residues. CDR3 bases: TGTGCCAGCAGGAACAGGGGAGTATCTTTCTTT. This translates into CASRNRGVSFF.

This CDR3 is CASTTSGYNEQFF. CDR3 in DNA: TGTGCCAGCACTACTAGCGGGTACAATGAGCAGTTCTTC. The chain joins TRBV5-6 to TRBJ2-1; 9 bases are shared with TRBD2. The ends lost 6 bases at V and 4 bases at J; junction bases unmatched: 2. The CDR3 consists of 13 residues. Germline CDR1 is SGHDT and CDR2 is YYEEEE.

This chain connects TRBV11-2 to TRBJ2-2, with 7 bases identical to TRBD2. V was clipped by 4 bases and J by 4 bases; unmatched bases: 6. The CDR3 contains 15 residues. Germline CDR1 reads SGHAT; CDR2 reads FQNNGV. CDR3 sequence reads: CASSSTSRSTGELFF. In nucleotides, the CDR3 is TGTGCCAGCAGCTCGACTAGCAGGAGCACCGGGGAGCTGTTTTTT.

This clonotype appeared a single time. This rearrangement joins TRBV27 to TRBJ1-2; 7 positions agree with TRBD1. The CDR3 is 13 residues long. J lost 4 bases, V lost 5 bases, and 4 bases had no gene match. Germline assignment: CDR1 MNHEY and CDR2 SMNVEV (reference sequence). CDR3 residues: CASSHRGGYGYTF. As DNA, the CDR3 is TGTGCCAGCAGTCACAGGGGTGGCTATGGCTACACCTTC.

CDR3 nucleotide sequence: TGCGCCAGCAGCCAAGGGTCCCGGCACTCACCCCTCCACTTT. Protein product: CASSQGSRHSPLHF. The gene calls are TRBV4-1 and TRBJ1-6; D is unresolved. The CDR3 length is 14 residues. Trimming pared 1 base from V and 10 bases from J, leaving 11 bases between. The germline V gene encodes CDR1 MGHRA and CDR2 YSYEKL.

This chain joins TRBV12-3 or TRBV12-4 and TRBJ2-5, with D perhaps assigned TRBD1 or TRBD2 (5 bases each). The V gene lost 4 bases and the J gene lost 0 bases, with 18 bases spanning the gap. This CDR3 has 17 amino acids. CDR3 region: CASSSNSGTPNQETQYF. CDR3 DNA: TGTGCCAGCAGTTCTAATTCCGGGACGCCGAACCAAGAGACCCAGTACTTC.

This clonotype was counted a few times. This chain uses TRBV20-1 with TRBJ1-1; 7 bases line up with TRBD1. CDR3 length equals 13 residues. CDR1 and CDR2 (germline): DFQATT, SNEGSKA (reference sequence). J was trimmed by 4 bases and V by 6 bases; bases with no gene match: 8. CDR3 loop: CSAEWDRSTEAFF. The CDR3 nucleotides are TGCAGTGCGGAGTGGGACAGAAGCACTGAAGCTTTCTTT.

This chain connects TRBV20-1 to TRBJ1-1; tentatively, D is TRBD1 (6 bases). V was trimmed by 0 bases and J by 4 bases, leaving 12 bases between them. The CDR3 covers 14 residues. Germline V gives CDR1 DFQATT, CDR2 SNEGSKA (reference sequence). The CDR3 loop is CSARDLGGGTEAFF. CDR3 DNA sequence: TGCAGTGCTAGAGATTTGGGGGGCGGCACTGAAGCTTTCTTT.

This clonotype was counted a few times. This rearrangement joins TRBV20-1 to TRBJ1-6; D ambiguous. This CDR3 contains 11 residues. Trimming cost V 0 bases and J 10 bases, with 4 bases left between them. From germline, CDR1 is DFQATT and CDR2 SNEGSKA (reference sequence). Here the CDR3 reads CSARDSSPLHF. The CDR3 DNA sequence: TGCAGTGCTAGAGATTCCTCACCCCTCCACTTT.

The chain has TRBV9 and TRBJ2-1; tentatively, D is TRBD2 (7 bases). Trimming left V 3 bases short and J 10 bases short, with 26 bases between. The germline gives CDR1 SGDLS, CDR2 YYNGEE. The CDR3 consists of 17 residues. The CDR3: CASSDPPKGGGLLEQFF. CDR3 bases: TGTGCCAGCAGCGACCCTCCTAAGGGGGGGGGCCTCCTCGAGCAGTTCTTC.

This clonotype has more than one count but fewer than ten. V gene TRBV6-2 or TRBV6-3 combines with J gene TRBJ1-5; the D gene is possibly TRBD1 (6 bases). CDR1 and CDR2 (germline): MNHEY, SVGEGT. Trimming shortened V by 10 bases and J by 6 bases, and 19 bases separated the two germline ends. The CDR3 is 14 residues long. DNA of the CDR3: TGTGCCACCATGAGTTGGGGGCCAGGTCAGCCCCAGCATTTT. It specifies CATMSWGPGQPQHF.

J is TRBJ1-1 and V is TRBV28; a possible D gene is TRBD1 (6 bases). V lost 4 bases to trimming and J lost 4 bases, with 13 bases between them. The CDR3 consists of 14 residues. Germline CDR1 reads MDHEN; CDR2 reads SYDVKM. The CDR3 here is CASSWAGDGTEAFF. The CDR3 bases are TGTGCCAGCAGTTGGGCAGGGGACGGCACTGAAGCTTTCTTT.

This chain joins TRBV28 and TRBJ2-1; D remains ambiguous. The CDR3 totals 14 residues. CDR1 is MDHEN and CDR2 is SYDVKM in the germline V gene. Deletions cut 6 bases from V and 1 base from J, with 10 bases between. The CDR3 bases are TGTGCCAGCAGACGAGACGTGTCCTACAATGAGCAGTTCTTC. Protein: CASRRDVSYNEQFF.

This clonotype was seen a handful of times. Written as DNA, the CDR3 is TGTGCCAGCAGTGAAGCGCTTCGAGGGGGGAGAGCTTTCTTT. Protein product: CASSEALRGGRAFF. This rearrangement joins TRBV6-1 to TRBJ1-1; D may be TRBD1 (6 bases). V dropped 0 bases and J dropped 10 bases, with 15 bases sitting between them. Looked up from germline, CDR1 is MNHNS and CDR2 is SASEGT. This CDR3 is built from 14 residues.

The chain has TRBV2 and TRBJ1-4; 8 bases line up with TRBD1. The J segment lost 7 bases and the V segment lost 11 bases, leaving 9 bases of the junction unmatched. CDR1 and CDR2 (germline): SNHLY, FYNNEI. The CDR3 loop spans 13 amino acids. CDR3 sequence: CAGTWTGSEKLFF. CDR3 nucleotide sequence: TGTGCCGGCACATGGACAGGGAGTGAAAAACTGTTTTTT.

J is TRBJ1-2 and V is TRBV7-2; TRBD1 matches 10 bases. Per the germline V gene, CDR1 is SGHTA and CDR2 is FQGNSA. The CDR3 contains 16 residues. The trim removed 3 bases at V and 4 bases at J, leaving 8 bases unmatched. CDR3 bases: TGTGCCAGCAGCTTCCCCTCCGGGACAGGGGTCTATGGCTACACCTTC. It yields the protein CASSFPSGTGVYGYTF.

The V gene is TRBV29-1, the J gene TRBJ1-1; D unclear. The germline V gene encodes CDR1 SQVTM and CDR2 ANQGSEA. Deletions cut 4 bases from V and 0 bases from J, with 12 bases between. The length of the CDR3 is 14 residues. In DNA, the CDR3 is TGCAGCGTTGCTCGGACGGGTATGAACACTGAAGCTTTCTTT. Its protein product is CSVARTGMNTEAFF. Drawing the rest from reference TRBV29-1 and TRBJ1-1, the complete variable domain is SAVISQKPSRDICQRGTSLTIQCQVDSQVTMMFWYRQQPGQSLTLIATANQGSEATYESGFVIDKFPISRPNLTFSTLTVSNMSPEDSSIYLCSVARTGMNTEAFFGQGTRLTVV.

The genes are TRBV5-1 and TRBJ2-6; a weak D match, TRBD1 (7 bases). CDR3 size: 17 residues. V lost 4 bases to trimming and J lost 2 bases, with 16 bases between them. Per the germline V gene, CDR1 is SGHRS and CDR2 is YFSETQ. The CDR3 nucleotides are TGCGCCAGCAGCCCGACAGGAGGGGGCGCTGGGGCCAACGTCCTGACTTTC. Amino acid sequence: CASSPTGGGAGANVLTF.

This clonotype appeared a few times. V is TRBV9 and J is TRBJ2-1, with TRBD2 matching 12 bases. Trimming removed 4 bases from V and 7 bases from J; junction bases left unmatched: 6. The CDR3 covers 15 residues. From germline, CDR1 is SGDLS and CDR2 YYNGEE. The CDR3 nucleotides are TGTGCCAGCAGCATCGGACTAGCGGGGACGAATGAGCAGTTCTTC. Translation gives CASSIGLAGTNEQFF. The full variable domain, rest sourced from reference TRBV9 and TRBJ2-1, is DSGVTQTPKHLITATGQRVTLRCSPRSGDLSVYWYQQSLDQGLQFLIQYYNGEERAKGNILERFSAQQFPDLHSELNLSSLELGDSALYFCASSIGLAGTNEQFFGPGTRLTVL.

The rearrangement links TRBV6-5 to TRBJ2-5; D is undetermined. This CDR3 is built from 13 residues. Germline V gene data show CDR1 as MNHEY and CDR2 as SVGAGI. Trimming removed 10 bases at V and 1 base at J, with 13 bases between. The CDR3: CATRPYSQETQYF. The CDR3 bases are TGTGCCACCCGGCCCTATTCCCAAGAGACCCAGTACTTC.

This clonotype was observed a few times. The rearrangement joins TRBV29-1 to TRBJ1-6; TRBD1 is a possible D gene (5 bases). The CDR3 consists of 16 residues. Trimming removed 5 bases at V and 13 bases at J, with 27 bases between. Germline assignment: CDR1 SQVTM and CDR2 ANQGSEA. The CDR3 nucleotides read TGCAGCGTTCCTCCGCCCCCCGGGACTTCCGAGTTTCCCCTCCACTTT. This encodes CSVPPPPGTSEFPLHF.

The chain is built from TRBV6-2 or TRBV6-3 and TRBJ2-2, with 10 bases matching TRBD2. The CDR3 sequence is 14 residues long. Germline V gene data show CDR1 as MNHEY and CDR2 as SVGEGT. The V gene end was trimmed by 4 bases and the J gene end by 5 bases; junction bases not matched to a gene: 1. The CDR3 spells CASSLTSGTGELFF. The CDR3 coding sequence is TGTGCCAGCAGTTTGACTAGCGGGACCGGGGAGCTGTTTTTT.